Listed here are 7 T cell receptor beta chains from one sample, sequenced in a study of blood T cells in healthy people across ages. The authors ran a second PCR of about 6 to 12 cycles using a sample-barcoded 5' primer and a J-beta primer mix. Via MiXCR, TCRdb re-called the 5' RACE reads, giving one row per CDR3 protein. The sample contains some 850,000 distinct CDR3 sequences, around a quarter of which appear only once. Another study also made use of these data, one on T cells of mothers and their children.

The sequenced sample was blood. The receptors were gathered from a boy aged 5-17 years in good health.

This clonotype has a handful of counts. The CDR3 DNA reads as TGCGCCAGCAGCCAAGTTACCCGACAGGCTGAAGCTTTCTTT. The encoded protein is CASSQVTRQAEAFF. The V gene is TRBV4-1, the J gene TRBJ1-1; D possibly corresponds to TRBD1 (6 bases). V dropped 1 base and J dropped 6 bases, with 12 bases sitting between them. The CDR3 is 14 residues long. Germline lookup yields CDR1 MGHRA and CDR2 YSYEKL.

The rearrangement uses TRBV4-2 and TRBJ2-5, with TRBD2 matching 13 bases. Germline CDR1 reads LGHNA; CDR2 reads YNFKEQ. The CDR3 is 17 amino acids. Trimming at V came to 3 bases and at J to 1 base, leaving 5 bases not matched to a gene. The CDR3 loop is CASSQDGTSGAQETQYF. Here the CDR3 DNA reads TGTGCCAGCAGCCAGGACGGGACTAGCGGGGCCCAAGAGACCCAGTACTTC.

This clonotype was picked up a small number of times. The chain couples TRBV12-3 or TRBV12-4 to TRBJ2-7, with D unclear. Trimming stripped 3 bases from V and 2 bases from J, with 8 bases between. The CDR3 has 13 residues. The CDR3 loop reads CASSFASTYEQYF. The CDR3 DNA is TGTGCCAGCAGTTTCGCGTCTACCTACGAGCAGTACTTC.

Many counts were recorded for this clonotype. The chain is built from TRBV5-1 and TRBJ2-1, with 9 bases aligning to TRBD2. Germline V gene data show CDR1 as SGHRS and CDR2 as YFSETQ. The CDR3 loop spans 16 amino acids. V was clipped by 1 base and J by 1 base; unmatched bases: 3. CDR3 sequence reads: CASSLSGGNSYNEQFF. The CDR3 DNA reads TGCGCCAGCAGCTTGAGCGGGGGGAATTCCTACAATGAGCAGTTCTTC.

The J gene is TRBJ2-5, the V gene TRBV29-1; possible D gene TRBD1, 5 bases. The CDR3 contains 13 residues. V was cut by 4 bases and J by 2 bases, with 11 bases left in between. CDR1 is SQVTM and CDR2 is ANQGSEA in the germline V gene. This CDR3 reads CSVVMGQQETQYF. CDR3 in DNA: TGCAGCGTTGTGATGGGGCAGCAAGAGACCCAGTACTTC.

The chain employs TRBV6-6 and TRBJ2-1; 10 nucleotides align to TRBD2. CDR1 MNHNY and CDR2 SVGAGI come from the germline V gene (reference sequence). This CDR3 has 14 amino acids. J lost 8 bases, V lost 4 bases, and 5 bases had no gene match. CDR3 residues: CASSLSGGADEQFF. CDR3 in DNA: TGTGCCAGCAGTTTAAGCGGGGGGGCCGATGAGCAGTTCTTC.

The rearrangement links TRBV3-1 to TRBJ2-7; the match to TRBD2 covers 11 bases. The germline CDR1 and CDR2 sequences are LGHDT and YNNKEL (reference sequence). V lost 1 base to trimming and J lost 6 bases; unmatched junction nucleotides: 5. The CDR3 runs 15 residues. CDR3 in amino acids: CASSQGLAGPLEQYF. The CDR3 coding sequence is TGTGCCAGCAGCCAAGGACTAGCGGGACCCCTCGAGCAGTACTTC.